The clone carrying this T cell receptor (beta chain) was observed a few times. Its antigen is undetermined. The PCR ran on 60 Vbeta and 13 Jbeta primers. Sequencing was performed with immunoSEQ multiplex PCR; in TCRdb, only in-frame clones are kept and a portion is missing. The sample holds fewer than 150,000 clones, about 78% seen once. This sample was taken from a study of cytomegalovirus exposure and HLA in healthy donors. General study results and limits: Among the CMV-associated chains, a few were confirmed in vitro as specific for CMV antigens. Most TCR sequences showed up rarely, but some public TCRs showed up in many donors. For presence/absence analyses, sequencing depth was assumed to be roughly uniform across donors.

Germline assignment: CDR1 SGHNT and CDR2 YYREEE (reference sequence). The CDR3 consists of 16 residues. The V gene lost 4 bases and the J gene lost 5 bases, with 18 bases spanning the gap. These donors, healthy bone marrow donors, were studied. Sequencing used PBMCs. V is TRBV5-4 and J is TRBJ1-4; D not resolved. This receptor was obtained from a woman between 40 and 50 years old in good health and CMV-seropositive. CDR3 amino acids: CASSGRNSPGNEKLFF. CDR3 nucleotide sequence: TGTGCCAGCAGCGGCAGGAACTCTCCTGGGAATGAAAAACTGTTTTTT.